A single sample is the source of the 21 T cell receptor beta chains below, sequenced in a study of blood T cell repertoires in COVID-19. Method: immunoSEQ multiplex PCR; TCRdb's copy keeps in-frame clones and lacks some. The table lists more than 110,000 clones, around 86% of them singletons, with about 4.4% in the top ten. Input material: PBMCs or T cells enriched from blood (not recorded which). Receptors were obtained from a man in his fifties or sixties who had recovered from COVID-19.

There are a few counts of this clone. The chain employs TRBV28 and TRBJ1-2, with D possibly being TRBD1 (5 bases). Germline V gene lookup returns CDR1 MDHEN and CDR2 SYDVKM. The CDR3 runs to 13 residues. Trimming pared 7 bases from V and 8 bases from J, leaving 17 bases between. The CDR3 sequence is CASTPDTTRGYTF. CDR3 DNA sequence: TGTGCCAGCACGCCGGACACCACGAGGGGCTACACCTTC.

The chain employs TRBV7-3 and TRBJ1-1, with TRBD1 matching 9 bases. The V gene end was trimmed by 4 bases and the J gene end by 5 bases; junction bases not matched to a gene: 8. Germline V CDR1 and CDR2: SGHTA, FQGTGA. This CDR3 spans 15 amino acids. Here the CDR3 reads CASSSGQGLDTEAFF. The CDR3 DNA is TGTGCCAGCAGCTCCGGACAGGGGTTAGATACTGAAGCTTTCTTT.

The rearrangement joins TRBV4-3 to TRBJ1-1, with D perhaps TRBD1 (5 bases). This CDR3 is built from 18 residues. Trimming pared 1 base from V and 3 bases from J, leaving 21 bases between. Germline V gives CDR1 LGHNA, CDR2 YSLEER. The CDR3 DNA is TGCGCCAGCAGCCAAGTAGAAGTTTTGTCCTCGGGGGACACTGAAGCTTTCTTT. It translates to CASSQVEVLSSGDTEAFF.

The chain carries TRBV27 and TRBJ2-5; a possible D gene is TRBD1 (5 bases). Germline CDR1 reads MNHEY; CDR2 reads SMNVEV (reference sequence). Trimming pared 7 bases from V and 4 bases from J, leaving 13 bases between. The CDR3 spans 13 residues. CDR3 amino acids: CASTIRRGETQYF. CDR3 sequence (DNA): TGTGCCAGCACGATCAGAAGGGGAGAGACCCAGTACTTC.

The V and J genes are TRBV5-4 and TRBJ2-1; D possibly corresponds to TRBD1 (6 bases). Trimming left V 3 bases short and J 3 bases short, with 13 bases between. The CDR3 spans 15 residues. The germline V gene has CDR1 SGHNT and CDR2 YYREEE (reference sequence). DNA of the CDR3: TGTGCCAGCAGCTCCGGGACAAACAACTACAATGAGCAGTTCTTC. It translates to CASSSGTNNYNEQFF. Complete variable domain (other parts from reference TRBV5-4 and TRBJ2-1): ETGVTQSPTHLIKTRGQQVTLRCSSQSGHNTVSWYQQALGQGPQFIFQYYREEENGRGNFPPRFSGLQFPNYSSELNVNALELDDSALYLCASSSGTNNYNEQFFGPGTRLTVL.

This clone was detected once. The chain combines TRBV6-5 with TRBJ2-5; possible D gene TRBD2, 6 bases. Germline V gene sequence: CDR1 MNHEY, CDR2 SVGAGI. This CDR3 region has 14 residues. Trimming pared 5 bases from V and 6 bases from J, leaving 16 bases between. DNA of the CDR3: TGTGCCAGCAGTCAGGGTTGGGGAGGCAAGACCCAGTACTTC. This codes for CASSQGWGGKTQYF.

This chain joins TRBV28 and TRBJ1-1; TRBD1 agrees at 12 bases. V lost 4 bases and J lost 7; bases outside the gene matches: 16. The germline CDR1 and CDR2 sequences are MDHEN and SYDVKM. The CDR3 extends over 18 amino acids. CDR3 sequence: CASSSHGGDRGHKGEAFF. DNA of the CDR3: TGTGCCAGCAGTTCCCATGGGGGGGACAGGGGGCATAAAGGTGAAGCTTTCTTT.

The chain recombines TRBV30 with TRBJ1-5, with 7 bases lining up with TRBD1. The germline gives CDR1 GTSNPN, CDR2 SVGIG (reference sequence). Unmatched junction bases numbered 10, after V lost 2 bases and J lost 3 bases. There are 16 residues in the CDR3. As DNA, the CDR3 is TGTGCCTGGAGTTCCAAGGCAGGGGGACCCAATCAGCCCCAGCATTTT. It specifies CAWSSKAGGPNQPQHF.

The chain carries TRBV7-3 and TRBJ1-2; D may be TRBD1 (5 bases). The V gene lost 7 bases and the J gene lost 4 bases, with 16 bases spanning the gap. The CDR3 contains 14 residues. Germline V gene lookup returns CDR1 SGHTA and CDR2 FQGTGA. The CDR3 sequence: CASTRGRGPYGYTF. The CDR3 DNA reads TGTGCCAGCACCCGAGGGAGGGGCCCCTATGGCTACACCTTC.

The chain combines TRBV11-3 with TRBJ2-1, with D possibly being TRBD2 (5 bases). The length of the CDR3 is 18 residues. CDR1 and CDR2 (germline): SGHNT, YENEEA. Trimming took off 6 bases at V and 2 bases at J, with 23 bases between the two ends. CDR3 region: CASSYQFMEVGPYNEQFF. CDR3 nucleotides: TGTGCCAGCAGTTACCAATTCATGGAGGTCGGTCCCTACAATGAGCAGTTCTTC.

In this sample, this clone turned up a few times. The genes are TRBV28 and TRBJ2-3, with D perhaps TRBD1 (6 bases). Germline V gene lookup returns CDR1 MDHEN and CDR2 SYDVKM. Trimming stripped 7 bases from V and 3 bases from J, with 23 bases between. This CDR3 contains 17 residues. The CDR3 bases are TGTGCCAGCAAAATGAGGGGGTTACGGATCCGGACAGATACGCAGTATTTT. Its protein product is CASKMRGLRIRTDTQYF.

J is TRBJ1-5 and V is TRBV6-5, with D perhaps matching TRBD1 (6 bases). This CDR3 has 15 residues. V shed 6 bases and J shed 6 bases, with 18 bases lying between them. Germline-derived CDR1 and CDR2 are MNHEY and SVGAGI. CDR3 region: CASRGRAGDIQPQHF. The CDR3 DNA reads TGTGCCAGCAGGGGAAGGGCAGGGGATATTCAGCCCCAGCATTTT.

The chain uses TRBV9 and TRBJ2-5; the match to TRBD2 covers 13 bases. Germline V gene sequence: CDR1 SGDLS, CDR2 YYNGEE. This CDR3 has 16 amino acids. Trimming took 0 bases from V and 1 from J; bases not matched to a gene: 0. The CDR3 region has the DNA TGTGCCAGCAGCGTAGGGACTAGCGGGGGCCAAGAGACCCAGTACTTC. Translated: CASSVGTSGGQETQYF.

This clone occurred once. V usage is TRBV11-2 and J usage is TRBJ2-2; the match to TRBD1 covers 7 bases. The J segment lost 6 bases and the V segment lost 3 bases, leaving 7 bases of the junction unmatched. This CDR3 has 15 residues. Germline CDR1 is SGHAT and CDR2 is FQNNGV. DNA of the CDR3: TGTGCCAGCAGCTTGATAGGGGGCACGGCCGGGGAGCTGTTTTTT. This sequence encodes CASSLIGGTAGELFF.

This rearrangement joins TRBV6-5 to TRBJ1-2, with 8 bases fitting TRBD1. Germline CDR1 reads MNHEY; CDR2 reads SVGAGI. With 6 bases clipped from V and 0 bases from J, the junction kept 6 bases outside the gene matches. The CDR3 totals 15 residues. The DNA of the CDR3 is TGTGCCAGCAGGTACAGGGGGTCAGCTAACTATGGCTACACCTTC. This sequence encodes CASRYRGSANYGYTF.

The J gene is TRBJ2-5, the V gene TRBV5-6, with 9 positions matching TRBD1. V lost 2 bases to trimming and J lost 5 bases; unmatched junction nucleotides: 10. The germline V gene has CDR1 SGHDT and CDR2 YYEEEE. The CDR3 spans 16 residues. The CDR3 nucleotides read TGTGCCAGCAGCTTCGGAACCGGGACAGGGCGGGAGACCCAGTACTTC. It is translated as CASSFGTGTGRETQYF.

The chain recombines TRBV4-3 with TRBJ1-2; D uncertain. This CDR3 has 13 residues. Trimming removed 5 bases from V and 2 bases from J, with 9 bases in between. Germline loops: CDR1 LGHNA, CDR2 YSLEER. The CDR3 DNA sequence: TGCGCCAGCAGCGTCCGAGAAAACTATGGCTACACCTTC. Protein: CASSVRENYGYTF.

This chain connects TRBV2 to TRBJ2-7, with 9 bases fitting TRBD1. The junction had 4 bases not matched to a gene; V was cut back by 1 base and J by 6 bases. CDR1 is SNHLY, CDR2 FYNNEI, per germline. This CDR3 has 14 amino acids. For the CDR3, the DNA is TGTGCCAGCAGTGAAGTCCGACAGGGGGTCGAGCAGTACGTC. Residues: CASSEVRQGVEQYV.

On this clone itself: This sample also contains other DNA sequences that code for the same CDR3. The chain combines TRBV5-1 with TRBJ1-5; D may be TRBD1 (6 bases). Trimming took 3 bases from V and 2 from J, leaving 12 bases between them. CDR1 and CDR2 (germline): SGHRS, YFSETQ. The CDR3 length is 15 residues. The CDR3: CASSSTGLGNQPQHF. The CDR3 bases are TGCGCCAGCAGCTCAACAGGGTTGGGCAATCAGCCCCAGCATTTT.

The chain carries TRBV6-6 and TRBJ1-1; D remains ambiguous. This CDR3 contains 15 residues. Trimming removed 6 bases from V and 10 bases from J, with 24 bases in between. CDR1 MNHNY and CDR2 SVGAGI come from the germline V gene (reference sequence). The CDR3 DNA reads TGTGCCAGCAGCCCTTCGGGTAATCAGGACTTAGGAGCTTTCTTT. It specifies CASSPSGNQDLGAFF.

J is TRBJ1-2 and V is TRBV28; D is possibly TRBD1 (5 bases). Germline V gives CDR1 MDHEN, CDR2 SYDVKM. The CDR3 contains 13 residues. V was cut by 3 bases and J by 8 bases, with 13 bases left in between. In DNA, the CDR3 is TGTGCCAGCAGTTTGGGAGGGGCGTGGGGCTACACCTTC. Translated, it gives CASSLGGAWGYTF.